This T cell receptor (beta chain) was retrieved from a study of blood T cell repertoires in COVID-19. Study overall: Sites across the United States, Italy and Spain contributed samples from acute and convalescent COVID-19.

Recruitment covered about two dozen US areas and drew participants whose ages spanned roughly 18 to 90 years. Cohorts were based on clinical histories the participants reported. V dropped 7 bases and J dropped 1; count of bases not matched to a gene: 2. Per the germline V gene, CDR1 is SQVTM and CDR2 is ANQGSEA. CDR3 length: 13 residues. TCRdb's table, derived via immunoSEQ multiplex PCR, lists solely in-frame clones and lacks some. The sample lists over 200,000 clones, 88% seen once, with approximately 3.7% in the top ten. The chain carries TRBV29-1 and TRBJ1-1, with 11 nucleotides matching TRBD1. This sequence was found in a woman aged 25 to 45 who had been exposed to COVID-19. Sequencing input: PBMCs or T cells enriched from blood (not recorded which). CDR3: CSGTGGENTEAFF. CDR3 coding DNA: TGCAGCGGGACAGGGGGCGAGAACACTGAAGCTTTCTTT.